This T cell receptor (beta chain) is from a study of early T cells in non-severe SARS-CoV-2 infection. A remark on this clonotype: As yet, its antigen is unknown.

Study observations and caveats: Matching results from VDJdb favored anti-spike CD8 responses, leaving private and CD4 specificities undetected.

Researchers attached unique molecular identifiers to individual cDNA molecules. One entry per CDR3 protein results from TCRdb running MiXCR on the 5' RACE reads. The sample carries 40,000 or so distinct CDR3 sequences, approximately 6% recorded once. This CDR3 comprises 14 residues. Trimming cost V 5 bases and J 6 bases, with 13 bases left between them. Germline V gene data show CDR1 as MNHEY and CDR2 as SMNVEV (reference sequence). Sequencing input: whole blood. This chain connects TRBV27 to TRBJ1-4; D is unclear. This receptor was identified in an adult who was a healthcare worker with PCR-confirmed SARS-CoV-2 infection or an uninfected control (not recorded which). As DNA, the CDR3 is TGTGCCAGCAGTCCTCGGGTTCCCCATGAAAAACTGTTTTTT. Translating it yields CASSPRVPHEKLFF.